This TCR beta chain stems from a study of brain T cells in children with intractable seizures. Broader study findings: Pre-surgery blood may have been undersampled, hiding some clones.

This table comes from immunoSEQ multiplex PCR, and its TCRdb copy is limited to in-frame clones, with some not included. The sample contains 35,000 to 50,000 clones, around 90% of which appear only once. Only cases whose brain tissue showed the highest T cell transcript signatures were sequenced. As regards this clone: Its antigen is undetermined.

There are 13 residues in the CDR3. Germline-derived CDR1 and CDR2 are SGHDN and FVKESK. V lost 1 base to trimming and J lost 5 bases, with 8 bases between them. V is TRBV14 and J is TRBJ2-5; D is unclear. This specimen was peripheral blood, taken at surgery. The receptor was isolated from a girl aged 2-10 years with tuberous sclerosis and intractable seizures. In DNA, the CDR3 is TGTGCCAGCAGCCAAGCCCGGCGGGAGACCCAGTACTTC. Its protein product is CASSQARRETQYF.